This TCR beta chain was retrieved from a study of response to subunit inactivated influenza vaccine. With respect to this clonotype: The antigen is not known.

TCRdb called the RT-PCR reads again in MiXCR, with one record for every CDR3 protein. Altogether 800,000 or so distinct CDR3 sequences are present, 21% being singletons, with the ten largest covering about a tenth. Study-wide findings and caveats: Authors suggested each seasonal flu vaccination may recruit only limited numbers of new T cells.

The TCR sequence derives from a man aged 50-60 years who received an inactivated influenza vaccine. Sequences were derived from PBMCs from blood, sampled around 5 days after vaccination.

Here the CDR3 reads CASSYSESGSSYEQYF. Here the CDR3 DNA reads TGTGCCAGCAGTTACTCGGAGTCAGGGTCCTCCTACGAGCAGTACTTC. The chain recombines TRBV6-5 with TRBJ2-7; tentatively, D is TRBD1 (5 bases). V lost 0 bases and J 0 bases, leaving 12 bases between the germline ends. Germline-derived CDR1 and CDR2 are MNHEY and SVGAGI. The CDR3 runs to 16 residues.